This T cell receptor (beta chain) was sequenced for a study of CD8 T cells in ankylosing spondylitis. The V segment lost 1 base and the J segment 6 bases; nucleotides outside the gene matches: 5. CDR1 and CDR2 (germline): SEHNR, FQNEAQ (reference sequence). CDR3 length: 15 residues. Molecular-barcoded quantitative 5'-RACE produced these TCR beta libraries. TCRdb processed the 5' RACE reads anew with MiXCR; each CDR3 protein has one entry. The sample lists about 340,000 distinct CDR3 sequences; approximately 15% were seen once. Turning to this clonotype: Its antigen is unknown.

Overall study findings and caveats: Matched ankylosing spondylitis synovial fluid reportedly showed significant enrichment of disease-linked clones. Clones linked to disease, bearing a CD8+ phenotype, were relatively rare in peripheral blood. Several highly homologous variants made up a TCR beta motif, and this motif appeared characteristic of ankylosing spondylitis blood.

The sample taken for sequencing was blood, either unsorted or a sorted T cell fraction (not recorded which). This chain uses TRBV7-9 with TRBJ2-1; 8 bases agree with TRBD2. This receptor was identified in a male donor with ankylosing spondylitis or in good health (not recorded which). CDR3 DNA: TGTGCCAGCAGCTTAGGGTCGGGAGGGTTCAATGAGCAGTTCTTC. As protein: CASSLGSGGFNEQFF. The complete variable domain, with remaining parts taken from reference TRBV7-9 and TRBJ2-1, reads DTGVSQNPRHKITKRGQNVTFRCDPISEHNRLYWYRQTLGQGPEFLTYFQNEAQLEKSRLLSDRFSAERPKGSFSTLEIQRTEQGDSAMYLCASSLGSGGFNEQFFGPGTRLTVL.